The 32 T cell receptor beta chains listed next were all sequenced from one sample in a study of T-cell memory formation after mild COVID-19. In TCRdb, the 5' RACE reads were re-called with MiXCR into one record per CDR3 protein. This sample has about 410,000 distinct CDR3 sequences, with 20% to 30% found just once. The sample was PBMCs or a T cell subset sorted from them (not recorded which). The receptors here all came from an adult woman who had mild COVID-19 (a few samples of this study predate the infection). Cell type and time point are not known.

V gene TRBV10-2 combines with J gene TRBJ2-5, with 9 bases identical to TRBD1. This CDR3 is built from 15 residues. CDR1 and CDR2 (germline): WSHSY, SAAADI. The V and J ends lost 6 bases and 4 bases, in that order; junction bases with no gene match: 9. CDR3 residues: CASSDDRGVGETQYF. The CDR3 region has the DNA TGCGCCAGCAGCGACGACAGGGGGGTAGGAGAGACCCAGTACTTC.

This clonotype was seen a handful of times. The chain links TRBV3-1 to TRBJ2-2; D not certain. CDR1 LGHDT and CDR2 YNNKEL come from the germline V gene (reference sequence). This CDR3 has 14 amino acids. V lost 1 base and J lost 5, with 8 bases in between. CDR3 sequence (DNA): TGTGCCAGCAGCCAAGGCCGTGTTACCGGGGAGCTGTTTTTT. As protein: CASSQGRVTGELFF.

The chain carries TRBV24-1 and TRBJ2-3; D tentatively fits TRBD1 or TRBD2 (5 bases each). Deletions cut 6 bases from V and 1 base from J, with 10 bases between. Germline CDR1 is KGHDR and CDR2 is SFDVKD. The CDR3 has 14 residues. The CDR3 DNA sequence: TGTGCCACCAGTTCCGAGGGGCGCACAGATACGCAGTATTTT. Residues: CATSSEGRTDTQYF.

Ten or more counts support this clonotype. CDR3 residues: CASSQETGLEAFF. The CDR3 bases are TGCGCCAGCAGCCAAGAGACAGGGCTTGAAGCTTTCTTT. This sequence joins TRBV4-3 and TRBJ1-1, with 7 bases identical to TRBD1. Losses at the gene ends were 0 bases for V and 7 bases for J; bases not matched to a gene: 2. CDR3 length equals 13 residues. CDR1 and CDR2 (germline): LGHNA, YSLEER.

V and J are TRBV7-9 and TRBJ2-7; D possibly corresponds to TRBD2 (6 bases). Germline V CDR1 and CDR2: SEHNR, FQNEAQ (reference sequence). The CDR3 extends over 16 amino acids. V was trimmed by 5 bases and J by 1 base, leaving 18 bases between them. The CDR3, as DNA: TGTGCCAGCAGCCTATCGGGGGTAGCGACGTCCTACGAGCAGTACTTC. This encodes CASSLSGVATSYEQYF. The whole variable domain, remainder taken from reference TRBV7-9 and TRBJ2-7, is DTGVSQNPRHKITKRGQNVTFRCDPISEHNRLYWYRQTLGQGPEFLTYFQNEAQLEKSRLLSDRFSAERPKGSFSTLEIQRTEQGDSAMYLCASSLSGVATSYEQYFGPGTRLTVT.

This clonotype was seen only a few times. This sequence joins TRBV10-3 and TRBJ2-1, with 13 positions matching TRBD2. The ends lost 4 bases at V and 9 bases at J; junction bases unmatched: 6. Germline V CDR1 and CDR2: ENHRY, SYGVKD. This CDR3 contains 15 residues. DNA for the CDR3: TGTGCCATCAGTGCAGGACTAGCGGGAGTTGGTGAGCAGTTCTTC. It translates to CAISAGLAGVGEQFF.

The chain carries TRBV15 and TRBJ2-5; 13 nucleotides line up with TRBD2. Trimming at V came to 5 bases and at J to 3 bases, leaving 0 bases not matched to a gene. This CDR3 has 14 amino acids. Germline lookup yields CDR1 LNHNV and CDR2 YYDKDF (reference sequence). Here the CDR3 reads CATSGTSGKETQYF. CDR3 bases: TGTGCCACCAGCGGGACTAGCGGGAAAGAGACCCAGTACTTC.

CDR3 coding DNA: TGTGCCAGCAGCGAATCCGGAAACACCATATATTTT. This encodes CASSESGNTIYF. The chain has TRBV5-6 and TRBJ1-3; no clear D gene. The germline V gene encodes CDR1 SGHDT and CDR2 YYEEEE. The CDR3 has 12 amino acids. Trimming removed 4 bases at V and 4 bases at J, with 6 bases between.

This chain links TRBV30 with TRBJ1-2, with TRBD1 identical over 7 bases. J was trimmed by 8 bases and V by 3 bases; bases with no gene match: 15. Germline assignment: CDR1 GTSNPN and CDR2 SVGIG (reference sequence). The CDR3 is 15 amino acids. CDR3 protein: CAWRGQLVSVGGYTF. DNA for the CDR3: TGTGCCTGGAGGGGACAGCTGGTATCGGTCGGCGGCTACACCTTC.

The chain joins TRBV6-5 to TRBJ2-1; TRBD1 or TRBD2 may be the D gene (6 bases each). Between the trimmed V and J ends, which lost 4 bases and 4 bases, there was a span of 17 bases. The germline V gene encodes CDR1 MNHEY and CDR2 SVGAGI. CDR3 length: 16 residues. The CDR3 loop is CASSSRLVRGYNEQFF. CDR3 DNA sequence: TGTGCCAGCAGTTCCCGACTAGTCAGGGGTTACAATGAGCAGTTCTTC.

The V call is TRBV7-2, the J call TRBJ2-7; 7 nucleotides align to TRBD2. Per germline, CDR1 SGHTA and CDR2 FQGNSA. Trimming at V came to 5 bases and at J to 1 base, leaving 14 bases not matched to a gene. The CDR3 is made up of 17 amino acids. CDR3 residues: CASSTRLSGEGSYEQYF. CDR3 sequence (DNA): TGTGCCAGCAGCACGCGACTGAGCGGGGAGGGATCCTACGAGCAGTACTTC.

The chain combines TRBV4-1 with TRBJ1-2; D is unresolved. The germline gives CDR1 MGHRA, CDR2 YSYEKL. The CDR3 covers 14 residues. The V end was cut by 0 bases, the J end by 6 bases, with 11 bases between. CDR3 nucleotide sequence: TGCGCCAGCAGCCAAGATCCAGGTTCCGATGGCTACACCTTC. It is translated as CASSQDPGSDGYTF.

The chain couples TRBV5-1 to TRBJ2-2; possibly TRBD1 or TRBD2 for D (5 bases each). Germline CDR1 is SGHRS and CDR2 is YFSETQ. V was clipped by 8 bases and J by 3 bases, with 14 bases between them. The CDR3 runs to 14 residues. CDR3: CASHRDGYTGELFF. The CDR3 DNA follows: TGCGCCAGTCACCGGGACGGATACACCGGGGAGCTGTTTTTT. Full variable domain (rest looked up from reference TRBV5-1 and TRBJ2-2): KAGVTQTPRYLIKTRGQQVTLSCSPISGHRSVSWYQQTPGQGLQFLFEYFSETQRNKGNFPGRFSGRQFSNSRSEMNVSTLELGDSALYLCASHRDGYTGELFFGEGSRLTVL.

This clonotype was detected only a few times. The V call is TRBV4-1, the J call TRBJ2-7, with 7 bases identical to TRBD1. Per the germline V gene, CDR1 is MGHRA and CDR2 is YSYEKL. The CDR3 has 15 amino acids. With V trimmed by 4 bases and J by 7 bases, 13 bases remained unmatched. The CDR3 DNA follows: TGCGCCAGCAGCCCGACGTACCAGACAGGGTCTGAGCAGTACTTC. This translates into CASSPTYQTGSEQYF.

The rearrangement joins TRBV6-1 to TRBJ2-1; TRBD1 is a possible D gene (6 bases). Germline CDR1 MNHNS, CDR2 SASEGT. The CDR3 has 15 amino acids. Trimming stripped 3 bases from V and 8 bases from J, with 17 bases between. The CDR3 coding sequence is TGTGCCAGCAGTGATGACAGGAGGTATGGGGATGAGCAGTTCTTC. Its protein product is CASSDDRRYGDEQFF.

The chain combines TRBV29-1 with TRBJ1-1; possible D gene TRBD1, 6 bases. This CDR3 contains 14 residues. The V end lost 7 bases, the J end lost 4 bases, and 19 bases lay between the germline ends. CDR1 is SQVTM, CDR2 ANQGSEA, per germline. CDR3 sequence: CSGQRGGGGTEAFF. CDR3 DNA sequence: TGCAGCGGACAGCGGGGGGGGGGCGGCACTGAAGCTTTCTTT.

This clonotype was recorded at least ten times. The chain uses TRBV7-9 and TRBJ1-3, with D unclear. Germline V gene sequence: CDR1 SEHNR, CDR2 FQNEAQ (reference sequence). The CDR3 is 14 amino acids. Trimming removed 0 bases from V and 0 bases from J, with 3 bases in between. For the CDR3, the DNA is TGTGCCAGCAGCTTAGCCCTCTCTGGAAACACCATATATTTT. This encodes CASSLALSGNTIYF.

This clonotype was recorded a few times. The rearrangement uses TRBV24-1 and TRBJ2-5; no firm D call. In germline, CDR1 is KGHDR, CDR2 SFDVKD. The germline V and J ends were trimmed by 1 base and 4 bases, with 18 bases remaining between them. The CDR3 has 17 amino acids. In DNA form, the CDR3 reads TGTGCCACCAGTGATTTTAGGACGGACGCCCGGAGAGAGACCCAGTACTTC. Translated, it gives CATSDFRTDARRETQYF.

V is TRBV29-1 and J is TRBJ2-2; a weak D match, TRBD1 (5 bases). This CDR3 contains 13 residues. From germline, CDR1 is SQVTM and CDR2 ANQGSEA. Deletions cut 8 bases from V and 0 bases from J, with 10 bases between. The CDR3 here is CSTMTANTGELFF. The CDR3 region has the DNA TGCAGCACCATGACAGCGAACACCGGGGAGCTGTTTTTT.

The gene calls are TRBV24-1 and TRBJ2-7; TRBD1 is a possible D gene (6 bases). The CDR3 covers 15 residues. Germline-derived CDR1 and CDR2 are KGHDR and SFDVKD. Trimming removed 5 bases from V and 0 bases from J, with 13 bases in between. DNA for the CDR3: TGTGCCACCAGTGTCTCAGGGGAGAGCTCCTACGAGCAGTACTTC. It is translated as CATSVSGESSYEQYF.

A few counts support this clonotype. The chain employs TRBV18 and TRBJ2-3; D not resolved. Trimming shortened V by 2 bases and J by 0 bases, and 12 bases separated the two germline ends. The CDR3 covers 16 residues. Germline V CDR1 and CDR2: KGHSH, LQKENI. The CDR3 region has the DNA TGTGCCAGCTCACCATGGGCAACAGCCAGCACAGATACGCAGTATTTT. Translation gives CASSPWATASTDTQYF.

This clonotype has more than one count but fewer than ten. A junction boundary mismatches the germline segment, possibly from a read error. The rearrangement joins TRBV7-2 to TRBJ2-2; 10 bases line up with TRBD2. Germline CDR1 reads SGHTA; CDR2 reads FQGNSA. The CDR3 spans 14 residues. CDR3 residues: CASSLAGEVGELFF. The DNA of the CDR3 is TGTGCCAGCAGCCTAGCGGGAGAGGTCGGGGAGCTGTTTTTT. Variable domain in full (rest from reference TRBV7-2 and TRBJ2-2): GAGVSQSPSNKVTEKGKDVELRCDPISGHTALYWYRQSLGQGLEFLIYFQGNSAPDKSGLPSDRFSAERTGGSVSTLTIQRTQQEDSAVYLCASSLAGEVGELFFGEGSRLTVL.

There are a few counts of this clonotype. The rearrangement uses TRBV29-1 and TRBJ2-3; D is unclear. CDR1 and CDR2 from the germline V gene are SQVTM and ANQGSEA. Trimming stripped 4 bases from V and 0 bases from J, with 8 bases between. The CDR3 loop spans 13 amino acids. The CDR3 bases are TGCAGCGTTGGTTTCCTCAGCACAGATACGCAGTATTTT. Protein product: CSVGFLSTDTQYF.

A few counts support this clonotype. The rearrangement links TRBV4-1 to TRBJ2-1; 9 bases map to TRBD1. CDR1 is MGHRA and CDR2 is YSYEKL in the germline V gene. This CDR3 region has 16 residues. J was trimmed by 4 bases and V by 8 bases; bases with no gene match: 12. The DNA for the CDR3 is TGCGCCAGCCGGGGATCACAGGGGGCCTTTTACAATGAGCAGTTCTTC. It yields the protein CASRGSQGAFYNEQFF.

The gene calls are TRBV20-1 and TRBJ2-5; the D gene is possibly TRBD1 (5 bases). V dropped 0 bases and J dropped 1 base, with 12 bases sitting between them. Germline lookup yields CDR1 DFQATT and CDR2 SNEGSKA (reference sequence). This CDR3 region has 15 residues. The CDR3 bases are TGCAGTGCTAGAGATGGGGCAGACTCCCAAGAGACCCAGTACTTC. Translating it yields CSARDGADSQETQYF.

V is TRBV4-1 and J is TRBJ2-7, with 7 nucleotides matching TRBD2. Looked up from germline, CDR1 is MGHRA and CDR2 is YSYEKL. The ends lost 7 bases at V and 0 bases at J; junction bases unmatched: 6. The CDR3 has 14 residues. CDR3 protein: CASTQGGASYEQYF. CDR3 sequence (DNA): TGCGCCAGCACCCAGGGAGGGGCCTCCTACGAGCAGTACTTC.

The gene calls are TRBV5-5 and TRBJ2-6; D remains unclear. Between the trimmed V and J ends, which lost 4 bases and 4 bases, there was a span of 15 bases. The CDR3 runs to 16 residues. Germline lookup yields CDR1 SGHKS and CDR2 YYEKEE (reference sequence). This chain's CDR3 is CASSGYTPRGANVLTF. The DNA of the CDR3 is TGTGCCAGCAGCGGTTACACCCCGAGAGGGGCCAACGTCCTGACTTTC. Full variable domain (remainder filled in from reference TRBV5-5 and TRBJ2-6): DAGVTQSPTHLIKTRGQQVTLRCSPISGHKSVSWYQQVLGQGPQFIFQYYEKEERGRGNFPDRFSARQFPNYSSELNVNALLLGDSALYLCASSGYTPRGANVLTFGAGSRLTVL.

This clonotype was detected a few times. CDR3 sequence reads: CASSKGTGFFHEQYF. The CDR3 DNA is TGTGCCAGCAGCAAAGGGACAGGGTTCTTCCACGAGCAGTACTTC. This chain connects TRBV21-1 to TRBJ2-7; the listed D gene, TRBD1, was not tested against the DNA. TRBV21-1 has pseudogene status. CDR3 length: 15 residues.

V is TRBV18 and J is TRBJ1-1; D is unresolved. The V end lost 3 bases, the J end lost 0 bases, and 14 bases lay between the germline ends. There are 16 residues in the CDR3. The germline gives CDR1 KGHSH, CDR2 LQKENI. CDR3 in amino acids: CASSPFATSMNTEAFF. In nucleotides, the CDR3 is TGTGCCAGCTCACCTTTCGCAACCTCCATGAACACTGAAGCTTTCTTT.

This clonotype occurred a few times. The chain's CDR3 is CATSERTNTGELFF. CDR3 DNA: TGTGCCACCAGTGAAAGGACGAACACCGGGGAGCTGTTTTTT. This chain connects TRBV24-1 to TRBJ2-2; no clear D gene. The V gene lost 4 bases and the J gene lost 0 bases, with 5 bases spanning the gap. The CDR3 sequence is 14 residues long. Germline V gene lookup returns CDR1 KGHDR and CDR2 SFDVKD.

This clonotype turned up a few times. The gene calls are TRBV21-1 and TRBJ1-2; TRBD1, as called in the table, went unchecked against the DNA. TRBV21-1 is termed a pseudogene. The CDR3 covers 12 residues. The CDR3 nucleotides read TGTGCCAGCAGCAAAGGGGGGATTGGCTACACCTTC. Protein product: CASSKGGIGYTF.

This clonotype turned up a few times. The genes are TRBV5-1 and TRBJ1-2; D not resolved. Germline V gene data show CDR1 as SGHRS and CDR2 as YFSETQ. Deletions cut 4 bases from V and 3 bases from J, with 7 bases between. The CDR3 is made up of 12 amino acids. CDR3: CASSQEDYGYTF. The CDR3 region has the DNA TGCGCCAGCAGCCAGGAGGACTATGGCTACACCTTC.